This T cell receptor (beta chain) comes out of a study of blood T cell repertoires in COVID-19. Study-wide background: Both acute and convalescent COVID-19 samples were obtained from the United States, Italy and Spain. T cells, B-cell-depleted T cells, or PBMCs provided the cDNA or gDNA that served as material.

The protocol was immunoSEQ multiplex PCR, while the TCRdb copy is restricted to in-frame clones and leaves out a portion. The sample has roughly 200,000 clones, about 84% seen once. Germline assignment: CDR1 SGHRS and CDR2 YFSETQ. The germline V and J ends were trimmed by 3 bases and 3 bases, with 16 bases remaining between them. This CDR3 spans 16 amino acids. Cohorts were assigned according to the clinical history that participants reported. This TCR was recovered from a man aged 40-49 years with acute COVID-19. The sequencing input was PBMCs or T cells enriched from blood (not recorded which). The V gene is TRBV5-1, the J gene TRBJ2-1; tentatively, D is TRBD2 (5 bases). CDR3 coding DNA: TGCGCCAGCAGCTCCGAGGTGAACGGGGTCTACAATGAGCAGTTCTTC. It specifies CASSSEVNGVYNEQFF.